This T cell receptor beta chain was sequenced in a study of T cell repertoires in cytomegalovirus infection. CDR3 length: 20 residues. Germline V CDR1 and CDR2: DFQATT, SNEGSKA (reference sequence). Germline trimming cut 1 base from V and 2 bases from J; bases unmatched to any gene: 16. TCRdb re-called the reads through MiXCR, storing one row per CDR3 protein. Of approximately 500,000 distinct CDR3 sequences listed, more than 25% were seen once; the top ten hold about 13%. This clonotype appeared a few times. This chain links TRBV20-1 with TRBJ1-5; 11 nucleotides align to TRBD1. Material for sequencing was PBMCs. The clonotype was recovered from a human donor in good health (CMV status not recorded). Some clones in this sample may be carry-over from other donors' samples. Here the CDR3 DNA reads TGCAGTGCTAGAGTATCCGCCGGGACAGGGGGATACGGGGGCAATCAGCCCCAGCATTTT. Translating it yields CSARVSAGTGGYGGNQPQHF.